Following are 28 T cell receptor beta chains from one sample sequenced in a study of T cell changes during pregnancy in multiple sclerosis (dated by TCRdb to about 2019). The method behind the library was the immunoSEQ multiplex PCR assay. Imported from immuneACCESS, the table was reduced by TCRdb to in-frame sequences with V and J called. These copies leave out some clones; in studies compared against another copy, an unresolved V gene accounts for under half, and the cause of the remainder is not known. Counted in this sample were over 50,000 clones; approximately 88% of them appeared once. Roughly 1.7% of the sample belongs to the ten largest clones. Material: peripheral blood, obtained in the first trimester of pregnancy. These receptors were collected from a female donor with multiple sclerosis, enrolled in a pregnancy study.

This rearrangement joins TRBV19 to TRBJ2-3, with 10 nucleotides matching TRBD2. Per the germline V gene, CDR1 is LNHDA and CDR2 is SQIVND (reference sequence). V lost 4 bases to trimming and J lost 3 bases; unmatched junction nucleotides: 4. CDR3 length equals 15 residues. As DNA, the CDR3 is TGTGCCAGTAGTACCCTGACTAGCGGGACAGATACGCAGTATTTT. Amino acid sequence: CASSTLTSGTDTQYF.

The chain links TRBV28 to TRBJ2-7, with 13 bases identical to TRBD2. With 4 bases clipped from V and 6 bases from J, the junction kept 3 bases outside the gene matches. In germline, CDR1 is MDHEN, CDR2 SYDVKM. The CDR3 is made up of 14 amino acids. The chain's CDR3 is CASSWTSGSAEQYF. The CDR3 nucleotides read TGTGCCAGCAGTTGGACTAGCGGGAGCGCCGAGCAGTACTTC.

V gene TRBV13 combines with J gene TRBJ2-1; D is unresolved. The CDR3 extends over 13 amino acids. Germline values: CDR1 PRHDT, CDR2 FYEKMQ (reference sequence). V lost 3 bases and J lost 5, with 8 bases in between. CDR3 protein: CASSFDNNNEQFF. The CDR3 DNA reads as TGTGCCAGCAGCTTTGACAACAACAATGAGCAGTTCTTC.

The chain links TRBV9 to TRBJ2-1, with a weak D call TRBD2 (6 bases). Deletions cut 4 bases from V and 4 bases from J, with 15 bases between. Germline lookup yields CDR1 SGDLS and CDR2 YYNGEE. The CDR3 covers 15 residues. CDR3 in DNA: TGTGCCAGCAGCCCGGCCCTGGGGACTTACAATGAGCAGTTCTTC. Translating gives CASSPALGTYNEQFF.

This CDR3 is CASSMRGRVSTDTQYF. CDR3 in DNA: TGTGCCAGTAGTATGCGCGGGAGGGTTAGCACAGATACGCAGTATTTT. The chain recombines TRBV19 with TRBJ2-3, with TRBD2 matching over 9 bases. CDR3 length equals 16 residues. CDR1 LNHDA and CDR2 SQIVND come from the germline V gene (reference sequence). Trimming took 3 bases from V and 0 from J; bases not matched to a gene: 4.

This clone was counted only a few times. The chain has TRBV2 and TRBJ2-2; 7 nucleotides line up with TRBD2. J lost 5 bases, V lost 6 bases, and 6 bases had no gene match. The CDR3 runs to 14 residues. CDR1 and CDR2 from the germline V gene are SNHLY and FYNNEI. CDR3 nucleotides: TGTGCCAGCAGAGGAACTAGCGAAACCGGGGAGCTGTTTTTT. The encoded protein is CASRGTSETGELFF. The full variable domain, completed using reference TRBV2 and TRBJ2-2, is EPEVTQTPSHQVTQMGQEVILRCVPISNHLYFYWYRQILGQKVEFLVSFYNNEISEKSEIFDDQFSVERPDGSNFTLKIRSTKLEDSAMYFCASRGTSETGELFFGEGSRLTVL.

The chain recombines TRBV9 with TRBJ2-3; TRBD2 agrees at 9 bases. The junction had 6 bases not matched to a gene; V was cut back by 0 bases and J by 4 bases. This CDR3 region has 16 residues. Germline assignment: CDR1 SGDLS and CDR2 YYNGEE. In DNA form, the CDR3 reads TGTGCCAGCAGCGTAGGGGTAGCGGGAGTGTCAGATACGCAGTATTTT. Amino acids: CASSVGVAGVSDTQYF.

The chain is built from TRBV18 and TRBJ1-1, with TRBD1 identical over 10 bases. Germline CDR1 and CDR2: KGHSH and LQKENI. The CDR3 covers 15 residues. With 3 bases clipped from V and 3 bases from J, the junction kept 4 bases outside the gene matches. The CDR3 DNA sequence: TGTGCCAGCTCACCCGGGACAGGGGACTACACTGAAGCTTTCTTT. Its translation is CASSPGTGDYTEAFF.

In its sample, this clone was seen a few times. The rearrangement links TRBV4-3 to TRBJ2-7; possible D gene TRBD2, 5 bases. This CDR3 comprises 15 residues. The germline V gene encodes CDR1 LGHNA and CDR2 YSLEER. Trimming took 0 bases from V and 0 from J, leaving 9 bases between them. The CDR3 protein is CASSQDLADSYEQYF. CDR3 nucleotides: TGCGCCAGCAGCCAAGATCTAGCAGACTCCTACGAGCAGTACTTC.

The chain couples TRBV27 to TRBJ2-7; 9 bases line up with TRBD2. V lost 6 bases to trimming and J lost 3 bases; unmatched junction nucleotides: 9. The CDR3 is made up of 15 amino acids. CDR1 MNHEY and CDR2 SMNVEV come from the germline V gene (reference sequence). This CDR3 is CASRREGTLIYEQYF. CDR3 DNA sequence: TGTGCCAGCAGGCGGGAGGGGACCCTCATCTACGAGCAGTACTTC.

The V and J genes are TRBV5-1 and TRBJ2-1, with unresolved D. CDR1 and CDR2 (germline): SGHRS, YFSETQ. Deletions cut 4 bases from V and 9 bases from J, with 14 bases between. The CDR3 is 13 residues long. The CDR3 DNA reads as TGCGCCAGCAGCCTACGAGGAAGTTTTGAGCAGTTCTTC. Residues: CASSLRGSFEQFF. The variable domain in full, completed from reference TRBV5-1 and TRBJ2-1, reads KAGVTQTPRYLIKTRGQQVTLSCSPISGHRSVSWYQQTPGQGLQFLFEYFSETQRNKGNFPGRFSGRQFSNSRSEMNVSTLELGDSALYLCASSLRGSFEQFFGPGTRLTVL.

This chain uses TRBV5-1 with TRBJ2-1; 10 bases match TRBD1. Per germline, CDR1 SGHRS and CDR2 YFSETQ. CDR3 size: 14 residues. V lost 8 bases, J lost 9 bases, and 11 bases stayed unmatched. The CDR3 is CASTRQGAQGEQFF. The DNA of the CDR3 is TGCGCCAGTACCCGACAGGGGGCGCAGGGTGAGCAGTTCTTC.

The rearrangement joins TRBV5-1 to TRBJ1-2; 7 positions match TRBD1. V was pared by 2 bases and J by 1 base, with 8 bases of the junction left unmatched. Germline CDR1 is SGHRS and CDR2 is YFSETQ. The CDR3 covers 16 residues. The CDR3 loop is CASSFGTAAFNYGYTF. For the CDR3, the DNA is TGCGCCAGCAGCTTCGGGACAGCTGCCTTTAACTATGGCTACACCTTC.

The chain recombines TRBV4-2 with TRBJ2-2, with TRBD2 matching 8 bases. This CDR3 is 15 amino acids long. CDR1 is LGHNA and CDR2 is YNFKEQ in the germline V gene. The V and J ends lost 4 bases and 5 bases, in that order; junction bases with no gene match: 6. CDR3 region: CASSRAGAETGELFF. Here the CDR3 DNA reads TGTGCCAGCAGCCGAGCGGGAGCAGAGACCGGGGAGCTGTTTTTT.

This CDR3 reads CTSSLRLRGLTNEKLFF. As DNA, the CDR3 is TGCACCAGCAGCCTCCGCCTCAGGGGGCTTACTAATGAAAAACTGTTTTTT. The V gene is TRBV1, the J gene TRBJ1-4; the listed D gene, TRBD1, was not tested against the DNA. TRBV1 is a pseudogene segment. This CDR3 is 17 amino acids long.

The chain links TRBV7-2 to TRBJ1-1; 9 positions match TRBD1. In germline, CDR1 is SGHTA, CDR2 FQGNSA. The CDR3 loop spans 16 amino acids. With 5 bases clipped from V and 1 base from J, the junction kept 8 bases outside the gene matches. CDR3 amino acids: CASSPRTGAANTEAFF. CDR3 coding DNA: TGTGCCAGCAGCCCAAGGACAGGGGCCGCGAACACTGAAGCTTTCTTT.

In nucleotides, the CDR3 is TGTGCCAGCAGTGATCCGAGGACAGCTAATGAAAAACTGTTTTTT. The encoded protein is CASSDPRTANEKLFF. The chain carries TRBV9 and TRBJ1-4, with D tentatively TRBD1 (6 bases). The CDR3 has 15 residues. Trimming took off 5 bases at V and 3 bases at J, with 14 bases between the two ends. The V gene's germline CDR1 is SGDLS and CDR2 YYNGEE.

The CDR3 protein is CASMNGLGNTIYF. The CDR3 region has the DNA TGTGCCAGCATGAACGGACTGGGAAACACCATATATTTT. This chain joins TRBV6-5 and TRBJ1-3; D remains unclear. The CDR3 has 13 residues. The germline V and J ends were trimmed by 7 bases and 4 bases, with 11 bases remaining between them. Per germline, CDR1 MNHEY and CDR2 SVGAGI.

This clone was seen a handful of times. One end of the junction is discordant with germline, which a read error may explain. This chain connects TRBV7-7 to TRBJ1-4; no clear D gene. The CDR3 length is 15 residues. Germline CDR1 is SSHAT and CDR2 is FNYEAQ (reference sequence). The CDR3 loop is CASSSTGNPGEKLFF. In DNA form, the CDR3 reads TGTGCTAGCAGCTCGACCGGGAATCCGGGTGAAAAACTGTTTTTT.

This chain connects TRBV10-2 to TRBJ2-2, with D possibly matching TRBD1 (6 bases). V lost 6 bases and J lost 5, with 13 bases in between. The CDR3 loop spans 14 amino acids. In germline, CDR1 is WSHSY, CDR2 SAAADI. The DNA of the CDR3 is TGCGCCAGCAGGGGGGCATGGGAAACCGGGGAGCTGTTTTTT. It yields the protein CASRGAWETGELFF.

The chain combines TRBV6-6 with TRBJ2-7, with D unclear. This CDR3 has 11 amino acids. With 7 bases removed from V and 4 bases from J, the gap between germline ends came to 8 bases. CDR1 is MNHNY and CDR2 is SVGAGI in the germline V gene (reference sequence). The CDR3, as DNA: TGTGCCAGCACCTCCGGGTACGAGCAGTACTTC. Its protein product is CASTSGYEQYF.

V gene TRBV4-1 combines with J gene TRBJ1-5, with D maybe TRBD1 (5 bases). CDR3 length: 15 amino acids. Looked up from germline, CDR1 is MGHRA and CDR2 is YSYEKL. V lost 0 bases and J 7 bases, leaving 13 bases between the germline ends. The CDR3 protein is CASSQDSGGGQPQHF. The CDR3 nucleotides read TGCGCCAGCAGCCAAGATAGTGGGGGGGGACAGCCCCAGCATTTT.

The chain joins TRBV13 to TRBJ1-1; weak D call: TRBD1 (5 bases). Per the germline V gene, CDR1 is PRHDT and CDR2 is FYEKMQ (reference sequence). Trimming cost V 4 bases and J 1 base, with 7 bases left between them. This CDR3 region has 13 residues. DNA for the CDR3: TGTGCCAGCAGCTCCGACAGGAACACTGAAGCTTTCTTT. This codes for CASSSDRNTEAFF.

The chain has TRBV7-9 and TRBJ2-3, with D unclear. Germline V lookup: CDR1 SEHNR, CDR2 FQNEAQ (reference sequence). V shed 4 bases and J shed 6 bases, with 5 bases lying between them. There are 11 residues in the CDR3. The CDR3 DNA reads as TGTGCCAGCAGCTCTCCGGATACGCAGTATTTT. Its translation: CASSSPDTQYF.

The CDR3 loop is CASTRRGAGEKLFF. The CDR3 DNA follows: TGTGCCTCAACTCGGCGGGGGGCGGGTGAAAAACTGTTTTTT. This rearrangement joins TRBV6-1 to TRBJ1-4; a weak D match, TRBD1 (6 bases). Germline V CDR1 and CDR2: MNHNS, SASEGT. CDR3 length: 14 residues. Between the trimmed V and J ends, which lost 11 bases and 7 bases, there was a span of 20 bases.

This clone has ten or more counts. The chain joins TRBV19 to TRBJ2-7; no firm D call. Germline V gene sequence: CDR1 LNHDA, CDR2 SQIVND (reference sequence). The CDR3 totals 10 residues. Between the trimmed V and J ends, which lost 9 bases and 7 bases, there was a span of 10 bases. CDR3 sequence reads: CASGIGEQYF. The CDR3 DNA reads as TGTGCCAGCGGTATCGGGGAGCAGTACTTC.

CDR3 protein: CASSQSTVPRYGYTF. The CDR3 DNA reads TGTGCCAGCAGCCAATCCACAGTGCCCCGGTATGGCTACACCTTC. This chain links TRBV16 with TRBJ1-2, with unresolved D. The germline gives CDR1 KGHSY, CDR2 FQNENV. V was cut by 0 bases and J by 5 bases, with 13 bases left in between. This CDR3 has 15 residues.

The rearrangement links TRBV9 to TRBJ1-1, with D perhaps TRBD1 (6 bases). This CDR3 is built from 14 residues. Germline CDR1 and CDR2: SGDLS and YYNGEE. V lost 0 bases and J 5 bases, leaving 11 bases between the germline ends. The CDR3 DNA sequence: TGTGCCAGCAGCGTAGGCGGGGGCCTGACTGAAGCTTTCTTT. It specifies CASSVGGGLTEAFF.